This TCR beta chain derives from a study of blood T cell repertoires in COVID-19. Study-level information: COVID-19 samples collected from the United States, Italy and Spain covered acute and convalescent phases. The analysed material was cDNA or gDNA that came from T cells, B-cell-depleted T cells, or PBMCs.

Per germline, CDR1 MGHRA and CDR2 YSYEKL. This CDR3 spans 15 amino acids. V was shortened by 2 bases and J by 8 bases, with 15 bases between the two germline ends. Source study methods: Estimates of nucleated cell counts were drawn from the amplification of reference gene primers. TCRdb's copy holds only in-frame clones and misses some; the assay was immunoSEQ multiplex PCR. The DNA was the basis for D and trimming; V, J and clone size are from that table. The sample records roughly 120,000 clones, roughly 90% being singletons. This chain links TRBV4-1 with TRBJ1-4; weak D call: TRBD1 (5 bases). The sequence was obtained from a woman aged 55-70 years with COVID-19, enrolled during active disease. Sequencing was carried out using peripheral blood. The CDR3 nucleotides read TGCGCCAGCAGCCAATTTGACCAGGGTTGGGAAAAACTGTTTTTT. It specifies CASSQFDQGWEKLFF.